This is a list of T cell receptor beta chains from one sample in a study of T cells in Graves' hyperthyroidism and ophthalmopathy. TCRdb processed the multiplex PCR reads anew with MiXCR; each CDR3 protein has one entry. The data show about 410,000 distinct CDR3 sequences, roughly 15% seen once. Sequencing used blood. Receptor source: a man younger than 30 with Graves' ophthalmopathy. CDR3s include the opening cysteine and the closing phenylalanine or tryptophan.

CDR3: CASSVAPRGLINTEAFF
J: TRBJ1-1
V: TRBV9

CDR3: CASSYLAGENTGELFF
J: TRBJ2-2
V: TRBV5-1

CDR3: CASSIETGGDRDGYTF
J: TRBJ1-2
V: TRBV19

CDR3: CASSFRFVATGGSADTQYF
J: TRBJ2-3
V: TRBV7-9

CDR3: CASSPGINYEQYF
J: TRBJ2-7
V: TRBV18

CDR3: CASRPGTGGGQPQHF
J: TRBJ1-5
V: TRBV2

CDR3: CASSTQGTEAFF
J: TRBJ1-1
V: TRBV12-3/TRBV12-4

CDR3: CASSDRTGGDIQYF
J: TRBJ2-4
V: TRBV6-1

CDR3: CAWSVRWNREAYEQYF
J: TRBJ2-7
V: TRBV30

CDR3: CASSLSIVGNTEAFF
J: TRBJ1-1
V: TRBV27

CDR3: CASSLWGETQYF
J: TRBJ2-5
V: TRBV11-2

CDR3: CAGRASNYGYTF
J: TRBJ1-2
V: TRBV2

CDR3: CASSYARTSGYEQYF
J: TRBJ2-7
V: TRBV6-5

CDR3: CASSLEIAGLTDTQYF
J: TRBJ2-3
V: TRBV7-8

CDR3: CASSPRSRGGDTQYF
J: TRBJ2-3
V: TRBV27

CDR3: CAWNWAGRGELFF
J: TRBJ2-2
V: TRBV30

CDR3: CASSSSRLRGRKTSGNTIYF
J: TRBJ1-3
V: TRBV28

CDR3: CASSTFTPEISTEAFF
J: TRBJ1-1
V: TRBV5-1

CDR3: CASSYSMVGGSTDTQYF
J: TRBJ2-3
V: TRBV6-6

CDR3: CASSLGLGKETQYF
J: TRBJ2-5
V: TRBV13

CDR3: CASSLTDSPGAEAFF
J: TRBJ1-1
V: TRBV5-1

CDR3: CASSYQGHEQFF
J: TRBJ2-1
V: TRBV9

CDR3: CASSQPGLAWNTGELFF
J: TRBJ2-2
V: TRBV11-2

CDR3: CATSDGRAGEPYEQYF
J: TRBJ2-7
V: TRBV24-1

CDR3: CASSEYRDNQPQHF
J: TRBJ1-5
V: TRBV25-1

CDR3: CASSEGLAGSYNEQFF
J: TRBJ2-1
V: TRBV5-1